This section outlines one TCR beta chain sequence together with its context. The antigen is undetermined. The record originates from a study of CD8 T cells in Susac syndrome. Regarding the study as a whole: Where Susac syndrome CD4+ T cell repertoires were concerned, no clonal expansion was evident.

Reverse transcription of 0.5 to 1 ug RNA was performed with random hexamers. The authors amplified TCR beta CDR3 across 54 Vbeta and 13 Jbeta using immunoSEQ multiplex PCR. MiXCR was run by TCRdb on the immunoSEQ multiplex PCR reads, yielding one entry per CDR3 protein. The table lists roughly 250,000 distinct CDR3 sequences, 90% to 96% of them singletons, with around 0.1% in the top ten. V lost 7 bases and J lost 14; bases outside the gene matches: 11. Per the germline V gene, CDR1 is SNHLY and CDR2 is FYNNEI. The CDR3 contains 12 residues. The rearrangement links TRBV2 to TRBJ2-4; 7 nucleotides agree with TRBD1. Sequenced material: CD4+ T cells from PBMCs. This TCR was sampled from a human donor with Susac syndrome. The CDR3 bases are TGTGCCAGCATAACTAGGATCGACAGGGAGTACTTC. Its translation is CASITRIDREYF.